The 3 T cell receptor beta chains below come from one sample, sequenced in a study of T cell responses to AZD1222 COVID-19 vaccine. TCRdb keeps only in-frame clones here, not all; method: immunoSEQ multiplex PCR. Of about 200,000 clones listed, approximately 94% were seen once; the top ten hold approximately 1%. Sequencing used peripheral blood, obtained 28 days after the second AZD1222 dose. All receptors come from an adult who received the AZD1222 COVID-19 vaccine.

The chain carries TRBV7-2 and TRBJ1-6, with TRBD1 matching 7 bases. The J segment lost 9 bases and the V segment lost 5 bases, leaving 10 bases of the junction unmatched. Per the germline V gene, CDR1 is SGHTA and CDR2 is FQGNSA. CDR3 length: 15 amino acids. CDR3 in amino acids: CASSLQTGRSSPLHF. In nucleotides, the CDR3 is TGTGCCAGCAGCCTACAGACAGGGCGTTCTTCACCCCTCCACTTT.

This chain connects TRBV13 to TRBJ2-7, with D possibly TRBD1 on 5 matching bases. Germline lookup yields CDR1 PRHDT and CDR2 FYEKMQ (reference sequence). V was trimmed by 3 bases and J by 9 bases, leaving 15 bases between them. The CDR3 length is 13 residues. Here the CDR3 DNA reads TGTGCCAGCAGCTTCACGACAGATGAAGGGCAGTACTTC. Protein: CASSFTTDEGQYF.

This chain links TRBV7-7 with TRBJ2-5, with 13 bases fitting TRBD2. CDR1 SSHAT and CDR2 FNYEAQ come from the germline V gene (reference sequence). The CDR3 contains 16 residues. V was pared by 3 bases and J by 5 bases, with 6 bases of the junction left unmatched. The CDR3 loop reads CASSLGLAGRIETQYF. CDR3 bases: TGTGCCAGCAGCTTGGGACTAGCGGGGAGGATCGAGACCCAGTACTTC.